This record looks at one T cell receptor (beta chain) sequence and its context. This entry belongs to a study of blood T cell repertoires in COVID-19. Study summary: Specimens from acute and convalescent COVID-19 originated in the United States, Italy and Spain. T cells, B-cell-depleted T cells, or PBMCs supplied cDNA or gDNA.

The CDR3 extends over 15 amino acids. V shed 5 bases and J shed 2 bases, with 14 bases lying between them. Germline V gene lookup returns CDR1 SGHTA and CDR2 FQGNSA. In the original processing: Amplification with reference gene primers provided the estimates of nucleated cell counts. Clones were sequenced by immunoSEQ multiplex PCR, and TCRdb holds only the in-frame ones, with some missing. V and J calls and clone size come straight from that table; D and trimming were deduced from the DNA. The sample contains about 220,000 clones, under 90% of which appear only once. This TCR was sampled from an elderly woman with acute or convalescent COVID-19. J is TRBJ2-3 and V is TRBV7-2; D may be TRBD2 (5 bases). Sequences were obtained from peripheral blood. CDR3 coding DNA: TGTGCCAGCAGCGCTAGCTTGCTAGACACAGATACGCAGTATTTT. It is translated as CASSASLLDTDTQYF.